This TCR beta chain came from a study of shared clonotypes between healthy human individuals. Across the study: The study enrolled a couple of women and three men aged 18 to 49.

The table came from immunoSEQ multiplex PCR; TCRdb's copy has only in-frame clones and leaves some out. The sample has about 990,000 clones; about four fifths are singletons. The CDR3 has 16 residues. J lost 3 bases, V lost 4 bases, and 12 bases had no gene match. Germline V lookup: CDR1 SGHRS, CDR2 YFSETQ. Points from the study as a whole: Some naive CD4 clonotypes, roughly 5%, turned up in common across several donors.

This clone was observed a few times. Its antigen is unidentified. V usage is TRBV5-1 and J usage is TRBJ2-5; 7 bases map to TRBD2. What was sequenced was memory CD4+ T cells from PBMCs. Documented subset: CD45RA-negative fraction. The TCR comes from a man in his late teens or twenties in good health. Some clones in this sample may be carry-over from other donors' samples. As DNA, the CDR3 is TGCGCCAGCAGCCCGCAAATACTAGCGAACAAAGAGACCCAGTACTTC. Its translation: CASSPQILANKETQYF.